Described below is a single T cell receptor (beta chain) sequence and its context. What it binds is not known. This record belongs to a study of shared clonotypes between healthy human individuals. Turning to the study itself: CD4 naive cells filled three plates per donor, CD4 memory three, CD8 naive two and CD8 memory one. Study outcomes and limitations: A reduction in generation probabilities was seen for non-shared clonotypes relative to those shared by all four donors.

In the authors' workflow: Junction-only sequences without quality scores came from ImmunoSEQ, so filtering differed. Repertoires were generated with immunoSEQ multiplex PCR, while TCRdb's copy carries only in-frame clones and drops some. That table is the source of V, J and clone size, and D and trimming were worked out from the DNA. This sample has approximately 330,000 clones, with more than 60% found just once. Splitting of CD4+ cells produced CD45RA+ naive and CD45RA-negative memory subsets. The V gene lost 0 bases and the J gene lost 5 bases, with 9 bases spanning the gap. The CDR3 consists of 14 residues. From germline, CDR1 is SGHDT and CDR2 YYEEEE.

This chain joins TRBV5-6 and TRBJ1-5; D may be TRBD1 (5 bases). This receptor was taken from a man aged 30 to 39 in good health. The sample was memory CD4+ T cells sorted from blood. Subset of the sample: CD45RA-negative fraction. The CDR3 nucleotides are TGTGCCAGCAGCTTGGGGCTCAGGGATCAGCCCCAGCATTTT. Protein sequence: CASSLGLRDQPQHF. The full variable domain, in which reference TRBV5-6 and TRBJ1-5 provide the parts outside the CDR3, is DAGVTQSPTHLIKTRGQQVTLRCSPKSGHDTVSWYQQALGQGPQFIFQYYEEEERQRGNFPDRFSGHQFPNYSSELNVNALLLGDSALYLCASSLGLRDQPQHFGDGTRLSIL.